This section outlines one T cell receptor (beta chain) sequence together with its context. The junction and the germline gene differ at one end; a read error may be behind it. The genomic DNA of each subset was split evenly across several immunoSEQ plates. Some clones are missing from TCRdb's copy, which holds only in-frame ones; the method was immunoSEQ multiplex PCR. The sample lists under 1,100,000 clones, about 77% occurring once. This CDR3 has 14 amino acids. From germline, CDR1 is SSHAT and CDR2 FNYEAQ (reference sequence). This sample is part of a study of shared clonotypes between healthy human individuals.

Sequencing used memory CD4+ T cells sorted from blood. Subset described: CD45RA-negative fraction. The sequence came from a man in his late teens or twenties in good health. The chain couples TRBV7-7 to TRBJ2-5; D gene uncertain. The CDR3 spells CASSLGSYQETQYF. In nucleotides, the CDR3 is TGTGCTAGCAGCTTAGGGTCGTACCAAGAGACCCAGTACTTC.